This TCR beta chain was recorded in a study of blood T cell repertoires in COVID-19. As for the study in general: In each case, the material was cDNA or gDNA derived from T cells, B-cell-depleted T cells, or PBMCs.

The CDR3 is 15 amino acids. The V end was cut by 4 bases, the J end by 5 bases, with 15 bases between. Germline CDR1 MGHRA, CDR2 YSYEKL. Libraries were prepared by immunoSEQ multiplex PCR; TCRdb keeps only in-frame clonotypes and omits some of them. This sample carries about 130,000 clones, about 91% of them seen once, and the ten largest clones take 9% to 12%. The source material was peripheral blood. The chain couples TRBV4-1 to TRBJ2-1; D perhaps matches TRBD2 (6 bases). The clonotype was recovered from a man over 45 with acute or convalescent COVID-19. CDR3 protein: CASSRLAAINNEQFF. As DNA, the CDR3 is TGCGCCAGCAGCCGATTAGCGGCCATAAACAATGAGCAGTTCTTC.